This T cell receptor (beta chain) is from a study of T cells after yellow fever vaccination. This clonotype was counted ten times or more. The V end lost 0 bases, the J end lost 3 bases, and 12 bases lay between the germline ends. Germline values: CDR1 MGHRA, CDR2 YSYEKL. The length of the CDR3 is 16 residues. MiXCR was run by TCRdb on the 5' RACE reads, yielding one entry per CDR3 protein. The table has about 250,000 distinct CDR3 sequences, approximately 3.5% seen once. This receptor was taken from a man aged 18 to 29 who received the YFV17D yellow fever vaccine. The rearrangement uses TRBV4-1 and TRBJ2-4, with a possible D match to TRBD1 (5 bases). The sample consisted of PBMCs, taken 15 days after the yellow fever booster vaccination. The CDR3 DNA reads as TGCGCCAGCAGCCAAGATCCGTGGGGCGGCAAAAACATTCAGTACTTC. Translation: CASSQDPWGGKNIQYF.